The 32 T cell receptor beta chains below were found in one sample sequenced in a study of cytomegalovirus exposure and HLA in healthy donors. The PCR made use of 60 Vbeta and 13 Jbeta primers. Clones were sequenced by immunoSEQ multiplex PCR, and TCRdb holds only the in-frame ones, with some missing. Here the sample spans fewer than 150,000 clones, about 84% being singletons. The sequenced sample was PBMCs. The receptors originated from a woman between 40 and 50 years old in good health and CMV-seropositive.

V gene TRBV30 combines with J gene TRBJ2-2; D is perhaps TRBD2 (6 bases). CDR3 length equals 13 residues. V dropped 3 bases and J dropped 7 bases, with 12 bases sitting between them. CDR1 and CDR2 (germline): GTSNPN, SVGIG (reference sequence). The CDR3: CAWRAEGFGELFF. The CDR3 DNA is TGTGCCTGGAGGGCGGAGGGCTTCGGGGAGCTGTTTTTT.

The table lists this clone with a count of one. The rearrangement uses TRBV15 and TRBJ2-1; 7 nucleotides line up with TRBD2. This CDR3 comprises 16 residues. V trimming: 2 bases; J trimming: 3 bases; junction bases outside the gene matches: 7. Germline CDR1 reads LNHNV; CDR2 reads YYDKDF (reference sequence). The CDR3: CATSRPRLASYNEQFF. CDR3 nucleotide sequence: TGTGCCACCAGCAGACCCCGACTAGCTAGCTACAATGAGCAGTTCTTC.

The chain uses TRBV6-4 and TRBJ2-1; 9 bases line up with TRBD2. Trimming at V came to 3 bases and at J to 4 bases, leaving 4 bases not matched to a gene. Germline assignment: CDR1 MRHNA and CDR2 SNTAGT. This CDR3 spans 15 amino acids. CDR3: CASSEAGGEYNEQFF. CDR3 DNA sequence: TGTGCCAGCAGTGAGGCGGGAGGGGAATACAATGAGCAGTTCTTC.

V usage is TRBV4-1 and J usage is TRBJ2-7, with TRBD2 matching 8 bases. The germline V gene encodes CDR1 MGHRA and CDR2 YSYEKL. V was clipped by 0 bases and J by 9 bases; unmatched bases: 7. The CDR3 is 14 residues long. The CDR3 DNA reads TGCGCCAGCAGCCAAGATCCCCTGGCGGGAGGGCAGTACTTC. Amino acids: CASSQDPLAGGQYF.

A note on this clone: In the same sample, other DNA sequences code for this CDR3. V and J are TRBV5-1 and TRBJ1-4; 7 nucleotides align to TRBD1. The germline CDR1 and CDR2 sequences are SGHRS and YFSETQ. Trimming removed 0 bases from V and 6 bases from J; junction bases left unmatched: 2. CDR3 length: 14 amino acids. The CDR3 spells CASSLGQGDEKLFF. Written as DNA, the CDR3 is TGCGCCAGCAGCTTGGGACAGGGCGATGAAAAACTGTTTTTT.

The chain joins TRBV9 to TRBJ2-3, with 9 positions matching TRBD2. The CDR3 runs to 13 residues. The germline CDR1 and CDR2 sequences are SGDLS and YYNGEE. Unmatched junction bases numbered 2, after V lost 0 bases and J lost 9 bases. CDR3 bases: TGTGCCAGCAGCGTAGTGACTAGCGGCACGCAGTATTTT. Translating gives CASSVVTSGTQYF. The whole variable domain, filled in from reference TRBV9 and TRBJ2-3, reads DSGVTQTPKHLITATGQRVTLRCSPRSGDLSVYWYQQSLDQGLQFLIQYYNGEERAKGNILERFSAQQFPDLHSELNLSSLELGDSALYFCASSVVTSGTQYFGPGTRLTVL.

The chain combines TRBV6-5 with TRBJ1-4; D not resolved. Trimming pared 4 bases from V and 3 bases from J, leaving 15 bases between. CDR1 is MNHEY and CDR2 is SVGAGI in the germline V gene. The CDR3 sequence is 16 residues long. The CDR3 spells CASSSLHRAPNEKLFF. The CDR3 DNA reads as TGTGCCAGCAGTTCCCTCCACAGAGCTCCTAATGAAAAACTGTTTTTT.

This clone was recorded only once. The chain carries TRBV5-1 and TRBJ2-4; possibly TRBD1 for D (6 bases). Looked up from germline, CDR1 is SGHRS and CDR2 is YFSETQ. Trimming removed 4 bases from V and 6 bases from J, with 11 bases in between. This CDR3 is built from 13 residues. The CDR3 spells CASSPDSRNIQYF. The CDR3 DNA follows: TGCGCCAGCAGCCCGGACAGCCGAAACATTCAGTACTTC.

The chain recombines TRBV2 with TRBJ1-2, with 10 bases fitting TRBD1. Germline loops: CDR1 SNHLY, CDR2 FYNNEI. The CDR3 covers 15 residues. Unmatched junction bases numbered 7, after V lost 4 bases and J lost 5 bases. CDR3 region: CASSVSGTGVYGYTF. In nucleotides, the CDR3 is TGTGCCAGCAGTGTTTCCGGGACAGGGGTTTATGGCTACACCTTC.

The chain combines TRBV7-2 with TRBJ2-1, with TRBD1 as a possible D gene (5 bases). The CDR3 loop spans 12 amino acids. The germline V gene encodes CDR1 SGHTA and CDR2 FQGNSA. Trimming left V 1 base short and J 9 bases short, with 7 bases between. Here the CDR3 reads CASSLVRGEQFF. The CDR3 DNA is TGTGCCAGCAGCTTAGTTAGGGGTGAGCAGTTCTTC.

V is TRBV7-8 and J is TRBJ1-4; D gene unclear. CDR1 is SGHVS and CDR2 is FQNEAQ in the germline V gene. The CDR3 loop spans 13 amino acids. Between the trimmed V and J ends, which lost 2 bases and 8 bases, there was a span of 9 bases. CDR3 sequence: CASSLPGEEKLFF. CDR3 DNA sequence: TGTGCCAGCAGCTTACCAGGCGAAGAAAAACTGTTTTTT. Full variable domain (outside the CDR3, taken from reference TRBV7-8 and TRBJ1-4): GAGVSQSPRYKVAKRGQDVALRCDPISGHVSLFWYQQALGQGPEFLTYFQNEAQLDKSGLPSDRFFAERPEGSVSTLKIQRTQQEDSAVYLCASSLPGEEKLFFGSGTQLSVL.

The V call is TRBV6-4, the J call TRBJ2-1, with D unresolved. Per germline, CDR1 MRHNA and CDR2 SNTAGT. The CDR3 totals 13 residues. Trimming removed 3 bases from V and 8 bases from J, with 11 bases in between. DNA of the CDR3: TGTGCCAGCAGTGAAGACGACGGAGATGAGCAGTTCTTC. It yields the protein CASSEDDGDEQFF.

The rearrangement links TRBV27 to TRBJ1-5; 12 bases line up with TRBD1. CDR1 and CDR2 (germline): MNHEY, SMNVEV (reference sequence). Trimming took 4 bases from V and 3 from J; bases not matched to a gene: 16. The CDR3 is made up of 20 amino acids. The CDR3 region has the DNA TGTGCCAGCAGTTCTGGATGGGGGTTGGGGGGACAGGGGGCCAATCAGCCCCAGCATTTT. This translates into CASSSGWGLGGQGANQPQHF.

This clone was seen just once. J is TRBJ2-1 and V is TRBV9; 7 bases fit TRBD2. This CDR3 has 15 amino acids. The V gene's germline CDR1 is SGDLS and CDR2 YYNGEE. Losses at the gene ends were 0 bases for V and 7 bases for J; bases not matched to a gene: 7. CDR3 in amino acids: CASSVDGGRLNEQFF. The DNA for the CDR3 is TGTGCCAGCAGCGTAGACGGGGGGAGGTTGAATGAGCAGTTCTTC.

The CDR3 DNA sequence: TGTGCCTGGAGTGCAACCTTTGAGAGGAGTCGGAGCTATGGCTACACCTTC. Translation: CAWSATFERSRSYGYTF. The rearrangement joins TRBV30 to TRBJ1-2, with no clear D. Germline lookup yields CDR1 GTSNPN and CDR2 SVGIG (reference sequence). V lost 1 base and J 4 bases, leaving 22 bases between the germline ends. The CDR3 length is 17 residues.

This clone was counted between two and nine times. The chain couples TRBV5-6 to TRBJ2-3; 7 nucleotides agree with TRBD2. The germline V gene encodes CDR1 SGHDT and CDR2 YYEEEE. The trim removed 2 bases at V and 7 bases at J, leaving 7 bases unmatched. The CDR3 runs to 14 residues. CDR3 residues: CASSFRLAPHTQYF. CDR3 DNA sequence: TGTGCCAGCAGCTTCCGACTAGCCCCCCATACGCAGTATTTT.

Concerning this clone: Mismatch with germline at one junction end may stem from a read error. V usage is TRBV7-7 and J usage is TRBJ2-1; TRBD2 aligns across 14 bases. Per germline, CDR1 SSHAT and CDR2 FNYEAQ (reference sequence). There are 15 residues in the CDR3. The CDR3 nucleotides read TGTGCTAGCAGCTTGGGACTAGCGGGAGTCGATGAGCAGTTCTTC. Translation gives CASSLGLAGVDEQFF.

The chain recombines TRBV2 with TRBJ2-5; 8 positions agree with TRBD1. CDR3 size: 14 residues. Unmatched junction bases numbered 5, after V lost 3 bases and J lost 5 bases. CDR1 and CDR2 (germline): SNHLY, FYNNEI. CDR3 amino acids: CASSEQGAEETQYF. CDR3 nucleotide sequence: TGTGCCAGCAGTGAGCAGGGGGCCGAGGAGACCCAGTACTTC.

This chain links TRBV10-3 with TRBJ2-2, with a possible D match to TRBD1 (5 bases). The germline CDR1 and CDR2 sequences are ENHRY and SYGVKD. V gave up 6 bases and J gave up 5 bases, with 10 bases separating them. The CDR3 loop spans 13 amino acids. The CDR3 coding sequence is TGTGCCATCAGGACAGATAGGACCGGGGAGCTGTTTTTT. Translation: CAIRTDRTGELFF.

This rearrangement joins TRBV29-1 to TRBJ1-1; 9 positions match TRBD1. Germline V CDR1 and CDR2: SQVTM, ANQGSEA. V dropped 6 bases and J dropped 2; count of bases not matched to a gene: 4. This CDR3 comprises 13 residues. CDR3 DNA: TGCAGCGTGAGGGGACAGGGAAACACTGAAGCTTTCTTT. Encoded protein: CSVRGQGNTEAFF.

This clone was picked up a small number of times. The chain joins TRBV7-9 to TRBJ2-7; 8 nucleotides agree with TRBD1. The CDR3 totals 12 residues. Germline V gives CDR1 SEHNR, CDR2 FQNEAQ (reference sequence). Trimming removed 5 bases from V and 10 bases from J; junction bases left unmatched: 7. CDR3 in DNA: TGTGCCAGCAGCGATAGCAGGGGGCCCCAGTACTTC. Residues: CASSDSRGPQYF.

This clone was observed a single time. The chain links TRBV11-3 to TRBJ1-1, with 9 bases fitting TRBD1. V shed 5 bases, J shed 8 bases, and the junction held 6 bases outside the gene matches. CDR1 and CDR2 from the germline V gene are SGHNT and YENEEA. The CDR3 is 13 residues long. The CDR3 here is CASSPDRGREAFF. In DNA, the CDR3 is TGTGCCAGCAGCCCGGACAGGGGCAGGGAAGCTTTCTTT.

The chain joins TRBV4-2 to TRBJ1-1, with 7 positions matching TRBD1. This CDR3 contains 14 residues. CDR1 and CDR2 from the germline V gene are LGHNA and YNFKEQ. Germline trimming cut 0 bases from V and 4 bases from J; bases unmatched to any gene: 2. The CDR3: CASSQETGFTEAFF. The CDR3 nucleotides read TGTGCCAGCAGCCAAGAGACAGGGTTCACTGAAGCTTTCTTT.

The chain employs TRBV5-4 and TRBJ2-5; 9 bases match TRBD2. The better agreement between TRBJ2-7 and the DNA end casts doubt on the J call. This CDR3 region has 15 residues. Germline V gives CDR1 SGHNT, CDR2 YYREEE (reference sequence). CDR3 in DNA: TGTGCCAGCAGCTTGTCTTCTAGCGGGACCTACGAGCAGTACTTC. It yields the protein CASSLSSSGTYEQYF.

The chain is built from TRBV11-3 and TRBJ2-1; TRBD2 matches 14 bases. The CDR3 totals 16 residues. CDR1 is SGHNT, CDR2 YENEEA, per germline. J was trimmed by 9 bases and V by 5 bases; bases with no gene match: 9. The CDR3 DNA reads as TGTGCCAGCAGCCGCAGACTAGCGGGAGGGGGGGGTGAGCAGTTCTTC. It is translated as CASSRRLAGGGGEQFF.

This CDR3 is CASRPHAGTIFGSYNEQFF. For the CDR3, the DNA is TGTGCCAGCCGTCCTCATGCCGGGACTATTTTTGGCTCCTACAATGAGCAGTTCTTC. The V gene is TRBV28, the J gene TRBJ2-1; 7 nucleotides agree with TRBD2. Looked up from germline, CDR1 is MDHEN and CDR2 is SYDVKM. This CDR3 is 19 amino acids long. Losses at the gene ends were 8 bases for V and 0 bases for J; bases not matched to a gene: 19.

The chain joins TRBV9 to TRBJ2-3, with 13 positions matching TRBD2. CDR3 length equals 16 residues. The germline V gene encodes CDR1 SGDLS and CDR2 YYNGEE. V lost 0 bases and J lost 5; bases outside the gene matches: 3. CDR3 amino acids: CASSVGGLAGIDTQYF. The CDR3 DNA is TGTGCCAGCAGCGTAGGGGGACTAGCGGGAATAGATACGCAGTATTTT.

The chain couples TRBV7-9 to TRBJ1-4, with D possibly TRBD1 on 6 matching bases. V gave up 1 base and J gave up 7 bases, with 13 bases separating them. From germline, CDR1 is SEHNR and CDR2 FQNEAQ (reference sequence). The CDR3 spans 15 residues. CDR3 in amino acids: CASSLDAGAAEKLFF. In DNA, the CDR3 is TGTGCCAGCAGCTTAGACGCGGGGGCGGCTGAAAAACTGTTTTTT.

This chain connects TRBV5-1 to TRBJ2-5; 13 bases line up with TRBD2. The germline gives CDR1 SGHRS, CDR2 YFSETQ. The CDR3 is made up of 16 amino acids. The V segment lost 5 bases and the J segment 2 bases; nucleotides outside the gene matches: 6. CDR3 region: CASRTGTSGTQETQYF. CDR3 coding DNA: TGCGCCAGCAGAACCGGGACTAGCGGGACGCAAGAGACCCAGTACTTC.

The rearrangement links TRBV5-4 to TRBJ2-2, with TRBD2 identical over 9 bases. Trimming cost V 1 base and J 2 bases; bases outside gene matches: 3. The CDR3 totals 16 residues. Looked up from germline, CDR1 is SGHNT and CDR2 is YYREEE (reference sequence). CDR3 nucleotide sequence: TGTGCCAGCAGCTTGCGGCGGGGGGGAAACACCGGGGAGCTGTTTTTT. Protein: CASSLRRGGNTGELFF.

This chain connects TRBV5-1 to TRBJ2-5, with TRBD2 matching 7 bases. J gave up 2 bases and V 2 bases, and 12 bases lay outside the gene matches. The germline CDR1 and CDR2 sequences are SGHRS and YFSETQ. This CDR3 contains 17 residues. The CDR3: CASSLARTVGGQETQYF. The CDR3, as DNA: TGCGCCAGCAGCTTAGCCCGTACTGTGGGAGGGCAAGAGACCCAGTACTTC.

This clone was recorded only once. The V gene is TRBV5-1, the J gene TRBJ2-3, with TRBD2 matching over 13 bases. The CDR3 sequence is 16 residues long. Per the germline V gene, CDR1 is SGHRS and CDR2 is YFSETQ. V was pared by 1 base and J by 6 bases, with 5 bases of the junction left unmatched. CDR3 in amino acids: CASSLRTSGSSDTQYF. The DNA of the CDR3 is TGCGCCAGCAGCTTGCGGACTAGCGGGAGTAGCGATACGCAGTATTTT.